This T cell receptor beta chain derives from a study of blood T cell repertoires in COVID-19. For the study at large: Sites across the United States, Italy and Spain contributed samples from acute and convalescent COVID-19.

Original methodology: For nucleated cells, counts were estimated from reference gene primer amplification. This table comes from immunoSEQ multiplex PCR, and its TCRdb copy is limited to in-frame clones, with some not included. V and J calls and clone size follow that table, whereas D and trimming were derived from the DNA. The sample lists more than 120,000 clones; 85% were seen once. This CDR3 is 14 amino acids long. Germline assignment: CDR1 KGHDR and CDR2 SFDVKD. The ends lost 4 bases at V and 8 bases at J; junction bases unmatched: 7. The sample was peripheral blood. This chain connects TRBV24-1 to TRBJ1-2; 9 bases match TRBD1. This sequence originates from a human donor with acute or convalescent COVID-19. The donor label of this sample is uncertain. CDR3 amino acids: CATSETGTGTGYTF. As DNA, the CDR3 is TGTGCCACCAGTGAAACCGGGACAGGGACGGGCTACACCTTC.